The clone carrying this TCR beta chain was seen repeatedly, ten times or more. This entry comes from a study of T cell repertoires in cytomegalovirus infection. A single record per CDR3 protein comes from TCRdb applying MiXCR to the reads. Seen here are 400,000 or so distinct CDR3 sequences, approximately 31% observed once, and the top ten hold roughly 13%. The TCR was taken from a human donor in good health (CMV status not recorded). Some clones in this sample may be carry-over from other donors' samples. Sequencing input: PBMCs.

CDR3 residues: CASSNPGFGDTQYF. CDR3 coding DNA: TGTGCCAGCTCTAACCCAGGGTTTGGAGATACGCAGTATTTT. The gene calls are TRBV6-5 and TRBJ2-3, with a weak D call TRBD1 (5 bases). This CDR3 spans 14 amino acids. Trimming took off 8 bases at V and 5 bases at J, with 17 bases between the two ends. Germline CDR1 reads MNHEY; CDR2 reads SVGAGI.